One sample yielded the 3 T cell receptor beta chains listed below, sequenced in a study of T cell responses to AZD1222 COVID-19 vaccine (dated by TCRdb to 2020 to 2022). The library was generated by the immunoSEQ multiplex PCR assay. Here the immuneACCESS table is served through TCRdb, limited to in-frame sequences with V and J called. Missing clones are a known gap in these copies; in checked studies unresolved V genes cover under half, and the rest lacks a known reason. Across this sample there are about 96,000 clones, with 90% to 95% seen only once. The ten largest clones capture around 5.2% of the sample. The label giving this sample's time point can be read as: baseline before first vaccination. The meaning of the sample's treatment or condition label: meningococcal conjugate vaccine given as trial control. Sequences were derived from peripheral blood, sampled on day 0 of MenACWY control vaccination. The receptors were gathered from an adult in good health.

The chain carries TRBV5-1 and TRBJ2-3, with TRBD2 matching over 8 bases. The junction had 6 bases not matched to a gene; V was cut back by 0 bases and J by 6 bases. Germline loops: CDR1 SGHRS, CDR2 YFSETQ. The CDR3 totals 15 residues. This CDR3 is CASSLAGTSVDTQYF. The CDR3 coding sequence is TGCGCCAGCAGCTTGGCCGGGACTAGTGTGGATACGCAGTATTTT.

The J gene is TRBJ2-7, the V gene TRBV24-1; D gene ambiguous. The CDR3 totals 15 residues. Between the trimmed V and J ends, which lost 2 bases and 6 bases, there was a span of 16 bases. Germline values: CDR1 KGHDR, CDR2 SFDVKD. The CDR3 spells CATSDSVRNLGEQYF. Here the CDR3 DNA reads TGTGCCACCAGTGATTCTGTCCGGAACTTGGGCGAGCAGTACTTC.

The genes are TRBV10-2 and TRBJ2-5; no clear D gene. This CDR3 has 14 residues. V gave up 1 base and J gave up 0 bases, with 6 bases separating them. CDR1 is WSHSY, CDR2 SAAADI, per germline. The CDR3 region has the DNA TGCGCCAGCAGTGAGTTGGCCAACCAAGAGACCCAGTACTTC. Amino acid sequence: CASSELANQETQYF.